The clone carrying this T cell receptor beta chain was counted ten times or more. This sample is part of a study of tumor and adjacent non-tumor tissue in lung cancer. CDR1 DFQATT and CDR2 SNEGSKA come from the germline V gene (reference sequence). This CDR3 has 14 residues. The V and J ends lost 1 base and 8 bases respectively, with 15 bases between them. TCRbeta libraries were built with three rounds of nested PCR, modified from ARM-PCR. TCRdb re-derived calls from the multiplex PCR reads in MiXCR, one entry per CDR3 protein. The data contain about 75,000 distinct CDR3 sequences, around 65% of them singletons. RNA was extracted from bulk tissue without any cell sorting. The normal lung tissue was taken more than 3 cm from the tumor edge.

This rearrangement joins TRBV20-1 to TRBJ2-1; D is undetermined. The clonotype was recovered from a woman between 50 and 59 years old with non-small cell lung cancer. The sequenced sample consisted of distant non-tumor lung tissue. CDR3 sequence (DNA): TGCAGTGCTAGAGGAACTAATAAGTGGGATGAGCAGTTCTTC. It encodes CSARGTNKWDEQFF.